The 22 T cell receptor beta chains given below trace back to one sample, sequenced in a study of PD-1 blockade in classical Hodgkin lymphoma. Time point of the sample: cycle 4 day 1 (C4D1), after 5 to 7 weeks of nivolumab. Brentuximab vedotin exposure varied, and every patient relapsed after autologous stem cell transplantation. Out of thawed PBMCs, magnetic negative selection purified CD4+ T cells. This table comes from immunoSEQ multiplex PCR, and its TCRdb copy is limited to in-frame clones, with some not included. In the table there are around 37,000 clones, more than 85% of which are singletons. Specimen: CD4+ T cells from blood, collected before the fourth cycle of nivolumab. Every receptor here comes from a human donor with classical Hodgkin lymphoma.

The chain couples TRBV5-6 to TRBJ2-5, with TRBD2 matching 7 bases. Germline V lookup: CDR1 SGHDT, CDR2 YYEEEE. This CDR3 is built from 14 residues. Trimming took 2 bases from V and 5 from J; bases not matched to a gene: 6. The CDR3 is CASSFALGRETQYF. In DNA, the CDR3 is TGTGCCAGCAGCTTCGCTCTCGGGAGGGAGACCCAGTACTTC. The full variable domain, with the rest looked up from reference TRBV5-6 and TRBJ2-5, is DAGVTQSPTHLIKTRGQQVTLRCSPKSGHDTVSWYQQALGQGPQFIFQYYEEEERQRGNFPDRFSGHQFPNYSSELNVNALLLGDSALYLCASSFALGRETQYFGPGTRLLVL.

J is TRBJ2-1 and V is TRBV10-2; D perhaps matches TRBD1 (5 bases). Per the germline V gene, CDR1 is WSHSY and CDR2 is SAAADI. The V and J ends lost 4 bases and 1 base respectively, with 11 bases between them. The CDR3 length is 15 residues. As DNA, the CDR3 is TGCGCCAGCAGTGCCACAGGCATTTCCTACAATGAGCAGTTCTTC. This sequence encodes CASSATGISYNEQFF.

For the CDR3, the DNA is TGTGCCATCAGCTGGACTAGCGGGAGGTATGAGCAGTTCTTC. Amino acids: CAISWTSGRYEQFF. The V gene is TRBV10-3, the J gene TRBJ2-1; TRBD2 agrees at 14 bases. V gave up 6 bases and J gave up 8 bases; unmatched junction bases: 3. CDR1 and CDR2 (germline): ENHRY, SYGVKD. This CDR3 comprises 14 residues.

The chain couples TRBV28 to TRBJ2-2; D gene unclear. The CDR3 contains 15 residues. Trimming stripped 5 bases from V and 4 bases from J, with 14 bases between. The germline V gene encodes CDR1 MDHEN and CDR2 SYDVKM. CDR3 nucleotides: TGTGCCAGCAGTCCACCGCCCCCTAGCACCGGGGAGCTGTTTTTT. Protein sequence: CASSPPPPSTGELFF. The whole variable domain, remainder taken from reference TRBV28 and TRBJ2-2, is DVKVTQSSRYLVKRTGEKVFLECVQDMDHENMFWYRQDPGLGLRLIYFSYDVKMKEKGDIPEGYSVSREKKERFSLILESASTNQTSMYLCASSPPPPSTGELFFGEGSRLTVL.

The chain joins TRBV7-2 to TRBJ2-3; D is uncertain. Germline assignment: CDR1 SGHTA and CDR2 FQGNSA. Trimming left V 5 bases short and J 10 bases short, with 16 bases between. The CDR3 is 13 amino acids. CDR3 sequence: CASSREAEQAQYF. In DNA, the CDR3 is TGTGCCAGCAGCCGCGAGGCCGAGCAGGCGCAGTATTTT.

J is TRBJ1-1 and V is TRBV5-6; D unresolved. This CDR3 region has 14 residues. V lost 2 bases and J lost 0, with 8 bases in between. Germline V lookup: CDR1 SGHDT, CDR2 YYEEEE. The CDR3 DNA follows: TGTGCCAGCAGCTTTTCGTTCATGAACACTGAAGCTTTCTTT. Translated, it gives CASSFSFMNTEAFF.

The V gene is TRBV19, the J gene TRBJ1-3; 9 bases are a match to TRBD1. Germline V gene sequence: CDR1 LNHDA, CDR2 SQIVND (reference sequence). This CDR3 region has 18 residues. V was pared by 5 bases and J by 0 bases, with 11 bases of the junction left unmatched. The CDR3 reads CASSVRGTGTSSGNTIYF. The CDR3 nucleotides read TGTGCCAGTAGTGTCCGCGGGACAGGGACGAGCTCTGGAAACACCATATATTTT. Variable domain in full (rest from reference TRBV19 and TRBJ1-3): DGGITQSPKYLFRKEGQNVTLSCEQNLNHDAMYWYRQDPGQGLRLIYYSQIVNDFQKGDIAEGYSVSREKKESFPLTVTSAQKNPTAFYLCASSVRGTGTSSGNTIYFGEGSWLTVV.

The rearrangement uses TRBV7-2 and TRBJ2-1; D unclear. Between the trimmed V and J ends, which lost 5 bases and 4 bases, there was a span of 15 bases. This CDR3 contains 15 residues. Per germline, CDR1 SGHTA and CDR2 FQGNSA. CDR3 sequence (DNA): TGTGCCAGCAGCCTCGACTGGATCTCTTACAATGAGCAGTTCTTC. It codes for CASSLDWISYNEQFF.

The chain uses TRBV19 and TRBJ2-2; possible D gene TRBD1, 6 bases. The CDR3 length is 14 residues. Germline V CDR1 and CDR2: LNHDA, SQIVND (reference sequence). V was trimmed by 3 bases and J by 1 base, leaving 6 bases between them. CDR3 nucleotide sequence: TGTGCCAGTAGTATGGGACAGAACACCGGGGAGCTGTTTTTT. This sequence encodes CASSMGQNTGELFF.

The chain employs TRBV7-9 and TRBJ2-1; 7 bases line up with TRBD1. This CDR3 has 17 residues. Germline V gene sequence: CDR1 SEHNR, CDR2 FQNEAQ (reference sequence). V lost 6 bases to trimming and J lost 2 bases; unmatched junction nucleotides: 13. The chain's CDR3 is CASSHAPGTAPYNEQFF. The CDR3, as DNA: TGTGCCAGCAGTCACGCCCCCGGGACAGCTCCCTACAATGAGCAGTTCTTC.

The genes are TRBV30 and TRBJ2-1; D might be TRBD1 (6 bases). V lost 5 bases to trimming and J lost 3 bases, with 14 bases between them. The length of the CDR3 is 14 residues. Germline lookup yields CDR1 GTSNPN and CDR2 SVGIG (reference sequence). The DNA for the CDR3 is TGTGCCTGGGGTCCGGGACACCTCTACAATGAGCAGTTCTTC. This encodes CAWGPGHLYNEQFF.

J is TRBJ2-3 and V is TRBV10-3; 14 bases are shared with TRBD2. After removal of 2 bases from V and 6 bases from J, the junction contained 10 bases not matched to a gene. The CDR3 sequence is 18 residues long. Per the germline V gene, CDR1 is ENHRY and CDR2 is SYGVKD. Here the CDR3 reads CAISEPGLAGVGSDTQYF. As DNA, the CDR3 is TGTGCCATCAGTGAGCCGGGACTAGCGGGAGTAGGGTCGGATACGCAGTATTTT.

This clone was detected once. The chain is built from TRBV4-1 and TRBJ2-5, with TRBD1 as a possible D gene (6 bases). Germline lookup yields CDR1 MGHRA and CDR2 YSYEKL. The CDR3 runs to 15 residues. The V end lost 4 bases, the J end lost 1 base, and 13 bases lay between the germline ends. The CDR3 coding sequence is TGCGCCAGCAGCCCACAGGGTAGGGGCCAAGAGACCCAGTACTTC. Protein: CASSPQGRGQETQYF.

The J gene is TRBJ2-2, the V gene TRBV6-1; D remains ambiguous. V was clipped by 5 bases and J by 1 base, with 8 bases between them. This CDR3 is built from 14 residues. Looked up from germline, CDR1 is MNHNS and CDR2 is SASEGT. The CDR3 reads CASSSTWNTGELFF. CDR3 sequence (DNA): TGTGCCAGCAGTTCGACTTGGAACACCGGGGAGCTGTTTTTT.

CDR3 sequence: CASSYVVFGTEAFF. DNA of the CDR3: TGTGCCAGCAGTTATGTGGTTTTTGGCACTGAAGCTTTCTTT. The V gene is TRBV6-5, the J gene TRBJ1-1, with D unresolved. The germline CDR1 and CDR2 sequences are MNHEY and SVGAGI. The CDR3 has 14 residues. V lost 3 bases, J lost 4 bases, and 12 bases lay in between.

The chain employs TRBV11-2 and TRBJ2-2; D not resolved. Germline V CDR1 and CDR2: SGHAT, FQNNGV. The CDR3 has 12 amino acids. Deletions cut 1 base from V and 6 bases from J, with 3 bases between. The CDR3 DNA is TGTGCCAGCAGCTTAGCGGCCGGGGAGCTGTTTTTT. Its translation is CASSLAAGELFF.

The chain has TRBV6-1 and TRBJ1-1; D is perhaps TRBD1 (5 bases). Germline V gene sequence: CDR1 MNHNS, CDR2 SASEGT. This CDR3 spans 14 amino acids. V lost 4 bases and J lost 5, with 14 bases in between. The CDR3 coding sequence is TGTGCCAGCAGTGGACGGGACTATAAGACTGAAGCTTTCTTT. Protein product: CASSGRDYKTEAFF.

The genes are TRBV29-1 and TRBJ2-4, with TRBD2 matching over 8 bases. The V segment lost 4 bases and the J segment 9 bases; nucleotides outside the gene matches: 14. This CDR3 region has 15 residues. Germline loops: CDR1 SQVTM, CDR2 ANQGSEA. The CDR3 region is CSVVLLADRRAIQYF. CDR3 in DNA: TGCAGCGTTGTCCTACTAGCGGACCGACGGGCCATTCAGTACTTC.

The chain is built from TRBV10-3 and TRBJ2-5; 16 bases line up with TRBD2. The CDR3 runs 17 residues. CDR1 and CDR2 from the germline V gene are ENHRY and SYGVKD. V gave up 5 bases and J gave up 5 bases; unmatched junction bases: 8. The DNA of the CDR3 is TGTGCCATCAGTCAGACGGGACTAGCGGGAGGGCGGGAGACCCAGTACTTC. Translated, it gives CAISQTGLAGGRETQYF.

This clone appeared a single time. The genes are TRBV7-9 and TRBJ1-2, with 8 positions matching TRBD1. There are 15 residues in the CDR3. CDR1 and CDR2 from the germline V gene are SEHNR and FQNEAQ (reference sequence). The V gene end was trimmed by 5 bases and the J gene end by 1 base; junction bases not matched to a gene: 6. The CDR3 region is CASSPPQGVNYGYTF. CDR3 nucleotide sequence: TGTGCCAGCAGCCCCCCACAGGGGGTTAACTATGGCTACACCTTC.

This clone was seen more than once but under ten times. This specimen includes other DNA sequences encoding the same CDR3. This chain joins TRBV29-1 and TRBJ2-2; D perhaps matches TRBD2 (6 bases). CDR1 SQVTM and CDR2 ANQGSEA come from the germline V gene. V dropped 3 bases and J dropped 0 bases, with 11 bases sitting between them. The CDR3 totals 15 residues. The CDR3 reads CSVDPGGANTGELFF. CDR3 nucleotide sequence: TGCAGCGTTGATCCCGGCGGGGCGAACACCGGGGAGCTGTTTTTT.

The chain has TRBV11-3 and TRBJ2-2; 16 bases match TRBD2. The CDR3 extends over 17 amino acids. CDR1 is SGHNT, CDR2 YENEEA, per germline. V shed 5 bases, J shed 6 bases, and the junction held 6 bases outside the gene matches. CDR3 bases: TGTGCCAGCAGCCGGGGACTAGCGGGAGGGCCCGCCGGGGAGCTGTTTTTT. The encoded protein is CASSRGLAGGPAGELFF.